This T cell receptor beta chain was retrieved from a study of OX40 agonist ivuxolimab in advanced cancers. Generated by immunoSEQ multiplex PCR, the TCRdb table keeps only in-frame clones and is missing some. Among about 25,000 clones listed, roughly 77% were seen once. The sequence came from an adult with an advanced solid tumor such as melanoma, head and neck, liver or kidney cancer. The sample was CD4+ or CD8+ T cells sorted from blood, taken in a trial of the OX40 agonist ivuxolimab.

The CDR3 region has the DNA TGTGCCAGCAGCTATAGACCGGGACAGGGCTCTGCAACTAATGAAAAACTGTTTTTT. Translated: CASSYRPGQGSATNEKLFF. The V gene is TRBV4-2, the J gene TRBJ1-4; 9 nucleotides align to TRBD1. Germline-derived CDR1 and CDR2 are LGHNA and YNFKEQ. Losses at the gene ends were 5 bases for V and 0 bases for J; bases not matched to a gene: 13. This CDR3 is 19 amino acids long.